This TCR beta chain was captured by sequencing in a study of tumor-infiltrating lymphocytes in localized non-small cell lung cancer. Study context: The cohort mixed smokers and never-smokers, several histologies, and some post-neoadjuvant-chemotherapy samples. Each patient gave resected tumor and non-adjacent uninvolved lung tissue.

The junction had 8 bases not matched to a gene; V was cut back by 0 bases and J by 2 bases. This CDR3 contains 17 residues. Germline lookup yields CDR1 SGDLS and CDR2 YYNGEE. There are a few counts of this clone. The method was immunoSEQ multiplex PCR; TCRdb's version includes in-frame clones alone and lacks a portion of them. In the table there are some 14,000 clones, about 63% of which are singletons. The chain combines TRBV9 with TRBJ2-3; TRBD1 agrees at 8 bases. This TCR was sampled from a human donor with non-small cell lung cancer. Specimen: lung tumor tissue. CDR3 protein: CASSVGQGIDHTDTQYF. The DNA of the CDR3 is TGTGCCAGCAGCGTAGGACAGGGGATTGACCACACAGATACGCAGTATTTT.